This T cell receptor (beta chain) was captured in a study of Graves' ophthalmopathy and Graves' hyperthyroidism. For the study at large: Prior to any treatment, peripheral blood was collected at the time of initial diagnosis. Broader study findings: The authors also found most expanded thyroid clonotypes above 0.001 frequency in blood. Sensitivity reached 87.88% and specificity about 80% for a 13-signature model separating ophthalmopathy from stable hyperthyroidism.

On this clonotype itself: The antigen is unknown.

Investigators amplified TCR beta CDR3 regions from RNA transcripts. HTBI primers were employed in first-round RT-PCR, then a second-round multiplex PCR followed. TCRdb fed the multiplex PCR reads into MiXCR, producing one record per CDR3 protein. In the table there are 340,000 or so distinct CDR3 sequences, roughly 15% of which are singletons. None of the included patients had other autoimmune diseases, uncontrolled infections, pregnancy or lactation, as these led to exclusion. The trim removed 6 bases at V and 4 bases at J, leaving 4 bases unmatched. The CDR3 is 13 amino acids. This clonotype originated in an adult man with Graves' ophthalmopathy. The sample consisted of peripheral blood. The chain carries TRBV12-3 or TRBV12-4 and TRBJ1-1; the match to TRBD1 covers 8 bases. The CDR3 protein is CASRPGGSTEAFF. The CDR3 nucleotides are TGTGCCAGCAGACCAGGGGGCTCCACTGAAGCTTTCTTT.